These 17 T cell receptor beta chains originate from one sample sequenced in a study of shared clonotypes between healthy human individuals. Libraries were prepared by immunoSEQ multiplex PCR; TCRdb keeps only in-frame clonotypes and omits some of them. The table includes about 1.5 million clones, 95% to 99% detected once. Specimen: naive CD4+ T cells sorted from blood. Subset indicated: CD45RA+ positively selected. These receptor sequences come from a man aged 30-40 years in good health.

The chain employs TRBV7-9 and TRBJ2-7, with 7 bases lining up with TRBD2. The germline CDR1 and CDR2 sequences are SEHNR and FQNEAQ (reference sequence). Trimming cost V 5 bases and J 5 bases; bases outside gene matches: 9. The CDR3 contains 14 residues. This CDR3 reads CASSGRAGEDEQYF. CDR3 DNA: TGTGCCAGCAGCGGAAGGGCGGGGGAAGACGAGCAGTACTTC.

The V and J genes are TRBV7-9 and TRBJ1-4; D is uncertain. Trimming shortened V by 7 bases and J by 2 bases, and 14 bases separated the two germline ends. The CDR3 extends over 15 amino acids. Germline V gene lookup returns CDR1 SEHNR and CDR2 FQNEAQ (reference sequence). The CDR3 region has the DNA TGTGCCAGCACCCTGGGAGGGAGGACTAATGAAAAACTGTTTTTT. It codes for CASTLGGRTNEKLFF.

V usage is TRBV28 and J usage is TRBJ2-7; the D is unclear. Trimming stripped 5 bases from V and 7 bases from J, with 12 bases between. CDR1 and CDR2 from the germline V gene are MDHEN and SYDVKM. CDR3 length: 12 amino acids. The CDR3 sequence: CASSQTQLEQYF. CDR3 nucleotides: TGTGCCAGCAGTCAAACACAACTAGAGCAGTACTTC. Full variable domain (remainder filled in from reference TRBV28 and TRBJ2-7): DVKVTQSSRYLVKRTGEKVFLECVQDMDHENMFWYRQDPGLGLRLIYFSYDVKMKEKGDIPEGYSVSREKKERFSLILESASTNQTSMYLCASSQTQLEQYFGPGTRLTVT.

This clone was picked up one time. The V call is TRBV7-2, the J call TRBJ2-1; D might be TRBD2 (7 bases). V shed 6 bases and J shed 5 bases, with 14 bases lying between them. Germline V gives CDR1 SGHTA, CDR2 FQGNSA. The CDR3 spans 14 residues. The CDR3 DNA reads TGTGCCAGCAGACCCGCGGGGGCCAACAATGAGCAGTTCTTC. Its translation: CASRPAGANNEQFF.

The rearrangement uses TRBV7-2 and TRBJ2-3; TRBD1 might be the D (6 bases). Germline CDR1 is SGHTA and CDR2 is FQGNSA. CDR3 length: 15 amino acids. Trimming left V 6 bases short and J 2 bases short, with 15 bases between. The CDR3 DNA is TGTGCCAGCAGTTTTTCAGGGGCTTTCACAGATACGCAGTATTTT. This gives the protein CASSFSGAFTDTQYF.

The chain links TRBV18 to TRBJ2-3; 8 bases match TRBD1. The CDR3 spans 17 residues. The V and J ends lost 1 base and 2 bases, in that order; junction bases with no gene match: 8. Germline CDR1 KGHSH, CDR2 LQKENI. CDR3 sequence reads: CASSPRAGGSYTDTQYF. CDR3 bases: TGTGCCAGCTCACCACGAGCAGGGGGCTCTTACACAGATACGCAGTATTTT.

The chain recombines TRBV5-6 with TRBJ2-3; D is undetermined. This CDR3 is 14 amino acids long. Germline assignment: CDR1 SGHDT and CDR2 YYEEEE. V shed 5 bases and J shed 4 bases, with 14 bases lying between them. DNA for the CDR3: TGTGCCAGCAGGCCGGGTAGGCCGCCAGATACGCAGTATTTT. It translates to CASRPGRPPDTQYF.

In its sample, this clone was seen once. The J gene is TRBJ1-2, the V gene TRBV6-5, with TRBD1 as a possible D gene (5 bases). CDR1 and CDR2 from the germline V gene are MNHEY and SVGAGI. The CDR3 runs to 13 residues. V gave up 2 bases and J gave up 4 bases, with 8 bases separating them. The DNA for the CDR3 is TGTGCCAGCAGTTACGACAGAGCCTATGGCTACACCTTC. This gives the protein CASSYDRAYGYTF.

The chain has TRBV7-8 and TRBJ1-1; D not certain. Trimming took 1 base from V and 1 from J, leaving 7 bases between them. This CDR3 has 14 residues. From germline, CDR1 is SGHVS and CDR2 FQNEAQ. The CDR3 bases are TGTGCCAGCAGCTTAGTCGTGGGGAACACTGAAGCTTTCTTT. It is translated as CASSLVVGNTEAFF.

The chain uses TRBV7-8 and TRBJ1-1, with TRBD1 as a possible D gene (5 bases). This CDR3 is built from 16 residues. The germline V and J ends were trimmed by 2 bases and 5 bases, with 18 bases remaining between them. Germline V gives CDR1 SGHVS, CDR2 FQNEAQ. The CDR3 region has the DNA TGTGCCAGCAGCTTAAGGGGAACAGGTATAAAAACTGAAGCTTTCTTT. Protein sequence: CASSLRGTGIKTEAFF.

The chain combines TRBV6-5 with TRBJ1-5; D gene uncertain. Trimming cost V 6 bases and J 0 bases, with 12 bases left between them. The CDR3 totals 15 residues. Germline CDR1 reads MNHEY; CDR2 reads SVGAGI. This CDR3 is CASRTLGSSNQPQHF. The CDR3 DNA follows: TGTGCCAGCAGGACCTTGGGCAGTAGCAATCAGCCCCAGCATTTT.

The V and J genes are TRBV7-9 and TRBJ2-3, with a possible D match to TRBD2 (5 bases). This CDR3 contains 12 residues. Germline V gene lookup returns CDR1 SEHNR and CDR2 FQNEAQ (reference sequence). V gave up 5 bases and J gave up 6 bases, with 9 bases separating them. CDR3 residues: CASSRRGDTQYF. CDR3 bases: TGTGCCAGCAGCCGCCGCGGGGATACGCAGTATTTT.

The CDR3 region has the DNA TGTGCCAGCAGTTCCCGAACCACTAGCGGGAGGACCTACGAGCAGTACTTC. The encoded protein is CASSSRTTSGRTYEQYF. The chain has TRBV27 and TRBJ2-7; 12 nucleotides match TRBD2. V was clipped by 4 bases and J by 2 bases; unmatched bases: 9. The germline V gene has CDR1 MNHEY and CDR2 SMNVEV (reference sequence). This CDR3 is 17 amino acids long.

The CDR3 DNA follows: TGTGCCAGCAGCTTAGAAGGTCGACAGTTCTTC. Its protein product is CASSLEGRQFF. The chain is built from TRBV7-9 and TRBJ2-1; no clear D. This CDR3 is 11 amino acids long. Germline assignment: CDR1 SEHNR and CDR2 FQNEAQ (reference sequence). The germline V and J ends were trimmed by 1 base and 13 bases, with 8 bases remaining between them.

The chain uses TRBV19 and TRBJ1-1; D call uncertain. Germline assignment: CDR1 LNHDA and CDR2 SQIVND (reference sequence). Trimming took off 9 bases at V and 1 base at J, with 12 bases between the two ends. CDR3 length: 13 amino acids. The CDR3 loop reads CASSTKRNTEAFF. Written as DNA, the CDR3 is TGTGCCAGCTCCACGAAAAGGAACACTGAAGCTTTCTTT.

V and J are TRBV18 and TRBJ2-7; no firm D call. Germline lookup yields CDR1 KGHSH and CDR2 LQKENI. The CDR3 loop spans 13 amino acids. Trimming left V 3 bases short and J 3 bases short, with 9 bases between. CDR3 sequence: CASSPDIDYEQYF. CDR3 in DNA: TGTGCCAGCTCACCTGACATCGACTACGAGCAGTACTTC. The full variable domain, in which reference TRBV18 and TRBJ2-7 provide the parts outside the CDR3, is NAGVMQNPRHLVRRRGQEARLRCSPMKGHSHVYWYRQLPEEGLKFMVYLQKENIIDESGMPKERFSAEFPKEGPSILRIQQVVRGDSAAYFCASSPDIDYEQYFGPGTRLTVT.

The CDR3 sequence is CASSSPVLAGGPGTGELFF. The DNA for the CDR3 is TGCGCCAGCAGCTCCCCAGTACTAGCGGGAGGGCCAGGTACCGGGGAGCTGTTTTTT. The chain couples TRBV5-1 to TRBJ2-2; the match to TRBD2 covers 13 bases. The CDR3 totals 19 residues. In germline, CDR1 is SGHRS, CDR2 YFSETQ. V lost 3 bases, J lost 5 bases, and 13 bases stayed unmatched.